This entry is about one TCR beta chain. Its antigen remains unknown. The sample belongs to a study of OX40 agonist ivuxolimab in advanced cancers. Study-level background: At 82.7% male, the cohort had a mean age of roughly 60 years, ranging from about 20 to 79. General study findings and limits: Circulating CD4+ and CD8+ T cells showed clonal expansion by week 6 at 0.1 to 3.0 mg/kg. There were also nonresponders showing low normalized T-cell clonal expansion.

V dropped 6 bases and J dropped 9; count of bases not matched to a gene: 9. CDR3 length equals 14 residues. Per germline, CDR1 SNHLY and CDR2 FYNNEI. Cycle 7 day 1, cycle 4 day 1, and baseline were the timepoints at which blood was sampled. This table comes from immunoSEQ multiplex PCR, and its TCRdb copy is limited to in-frame clones, with some not included. The sample includes more than 60,000 clones, 60% to 80% of them seen just once. The specimen comprised CD4+ or CD8+ T cells sorted from blood, sampled in a trial of the OX40 agonist ivuxolimab. The sequence was collected from an adult with an advanced solid tumor such as melanoma, head and neck, liver or kidney cancer. J is TRBJ2-1 and V is TRBV2; 9 bases are a match to TRBD2. CDR3 bases: TGTGCCAGCAGGATAGCGGGGGCACAACGTGAGCAGTTCTTC. It yields the protein CASRIAGAQREQFF.